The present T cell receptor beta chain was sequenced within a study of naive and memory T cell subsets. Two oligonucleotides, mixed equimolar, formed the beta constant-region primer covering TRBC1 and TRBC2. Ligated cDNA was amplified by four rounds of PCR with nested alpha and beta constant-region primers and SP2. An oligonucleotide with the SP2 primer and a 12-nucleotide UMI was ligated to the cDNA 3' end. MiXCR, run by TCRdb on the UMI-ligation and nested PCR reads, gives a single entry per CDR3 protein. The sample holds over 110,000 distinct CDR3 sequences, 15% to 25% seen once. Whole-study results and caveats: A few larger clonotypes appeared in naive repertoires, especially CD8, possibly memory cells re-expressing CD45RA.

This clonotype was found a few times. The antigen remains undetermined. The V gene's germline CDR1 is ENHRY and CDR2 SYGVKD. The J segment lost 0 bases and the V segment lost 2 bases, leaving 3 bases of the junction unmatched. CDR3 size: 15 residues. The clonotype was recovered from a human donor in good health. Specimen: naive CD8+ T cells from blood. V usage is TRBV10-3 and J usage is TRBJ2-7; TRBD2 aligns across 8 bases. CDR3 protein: CAISEGSGDSYEQYF. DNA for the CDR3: TGTGCCATCAGTGAGGGTAGCGGGGACTCCTACGAGCAGTACTTC.